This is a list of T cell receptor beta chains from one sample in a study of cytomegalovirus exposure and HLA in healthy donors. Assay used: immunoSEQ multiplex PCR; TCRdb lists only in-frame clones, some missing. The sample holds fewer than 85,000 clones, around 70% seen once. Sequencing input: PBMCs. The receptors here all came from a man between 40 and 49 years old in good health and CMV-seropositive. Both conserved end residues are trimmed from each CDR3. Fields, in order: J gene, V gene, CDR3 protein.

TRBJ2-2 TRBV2 ASSPSSGGEAGELF
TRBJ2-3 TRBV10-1 ASSGSRTSGGLSTDTQY
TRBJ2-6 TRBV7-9 ASSIGTGSSGANVLT
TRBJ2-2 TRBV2 AGRTYTNLNTGELF
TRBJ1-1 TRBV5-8 ASSLMKATEAF
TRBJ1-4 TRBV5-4 ASSASGTTIGTKLF
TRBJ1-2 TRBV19 ASRRGINYGYT
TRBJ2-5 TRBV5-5 ASSATGGYQETQY
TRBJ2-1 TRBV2 ASGTGFENNEQF
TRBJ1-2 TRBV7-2 ASSLVLGGGTDGYT
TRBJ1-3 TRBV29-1 SVEYSNSGNTIY
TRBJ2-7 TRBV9 ASSPSGSGINYEQY
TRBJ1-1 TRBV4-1 ASSQEEKLNTEAF
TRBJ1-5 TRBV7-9 ASSPAHLNQPQH
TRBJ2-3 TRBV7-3 ASSPLGAGGPPSTDTQY
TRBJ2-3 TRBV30 AWSVGLAGADTQY
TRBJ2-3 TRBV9 ASSSTGTRGTDTQY
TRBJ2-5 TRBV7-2 ASSLQGARETQY
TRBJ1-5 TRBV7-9 ASSFAAASGNQPQH
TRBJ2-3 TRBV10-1 ASSETETSTDTQY
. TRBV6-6 ASRGNSNSYEQY
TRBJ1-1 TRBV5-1 ASSLAGQNTEAF
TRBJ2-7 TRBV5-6 ASSLVGVYEQY
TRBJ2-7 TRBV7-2 ASSPGRGESYEQY
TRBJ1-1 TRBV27 ASSLSTSQGAMTEAF
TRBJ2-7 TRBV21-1 ASSKDEDSNYEQY
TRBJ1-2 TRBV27 ASSLSNFGRSLDGYT
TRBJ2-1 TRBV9 ASSLAGAGYNEQF
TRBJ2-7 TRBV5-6 ASSKPEPGGSYEQY
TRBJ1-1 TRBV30 AWSSTRTGGLGTEAF
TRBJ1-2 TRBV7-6 ASSPVTQGGYGYT
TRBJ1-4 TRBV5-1 ASSFRTGANEKLF
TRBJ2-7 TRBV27 ASSLDTAAGEQY
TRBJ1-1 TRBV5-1 ASSHGQGVANTEAF
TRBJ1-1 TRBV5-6 ASSSGNTEAF
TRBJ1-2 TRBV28 ASSLSGSGTGYGYT
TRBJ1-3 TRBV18 ASSPGGGTIY
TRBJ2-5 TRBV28 ASFRQFPQETQY
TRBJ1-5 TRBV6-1 ASSGEGGNQPQH
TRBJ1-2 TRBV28 ASSSGRDDGYT
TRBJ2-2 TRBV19 ASMDQGKDTGELF
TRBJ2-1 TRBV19 ASSGLARIPYNEQF